These 22 T cell receptor beta chains came from one sample sequenced in a study of control samples from healthy donors and cancer patients. This table comes from immunoSEQ multiplex PCR, and its TCRdb copy is limited to in-frame clones, with some not included. The profile covers 130,000 or so clones, with 91% appearing a single time and more than 6.5% taken by the ten largest. Sequences were obtained from blood. These receptors came from a man younger than 35 in good health.

The chain couples TRBV29-1 to TRBJ2-7; a weak D match, TRBD1 (6 bases). CDR3 length equals 14 residues. The germline gives CDR1 SQVTM, CDR2 ANQGSEA. V lost 3 bases to trimming and J lost 0 bases, with 12 bases between them. CDR3 protein: CSVDRQASSYEQYF. The CDR3 region has the DNA TGCAGCGTTGACAGACAGGCTAGCTCCTACGAGCAGTACTTC.

This clone was found once. The chain carries TRBV5-1 and TRBJ2-2; TRBD1 matches 7 bases. Germline assignment: CDR1 SGHRS and CDR2 YFSETQ. With 4 bases clipped from V and 0 bases from J, the junction kept 3 bases outside the gene matches. The length of the CDR3 is 15 residues. CDR3 DNA sequence: TGCGCCAGCAGCCCGGGACAGCCGAACACCGGGGAGCTGTTTTTT. Amino acid sequence: CASSPGQPNTGELFF. The entire variable domain, with the rest obtained from reference TRBV5-1 and TRBJ2-2, is as follows: KAGVTQTPRYLIKTRGQQVTLSCSPISGHRSVSWYQQTPGQGLQFLFEYFSETQRNKGNFPGRFSGRQFSNSRSEMNVSTLELGDSALYLCASSPGQPNTGELFFGEGSRLTVL.

The chain employs TRBV7-2 and TRBJ2-7; D gene uncertain. Germline V lookup: CDR1 SGHTA, CDR2 FQGNSA. V was cut by 5 bases and J by 3 bases, with 11 bases left in between. CDR3 size: 13 residues. CDR3 DNA: TGTGCCAGCAGCGAATATCTCCTCTACGAGCAGTACTTC. Protein: CASSEYLLYEQYF.

The chain is built from TRBV6-4 and TRBJ1-6, with D unclear. There are 14 residues in the CDR3. In germline, CDR1 is MRHNA, CDR2 SNTAGT. V dropped 0 bases and J dropped 6 bases, with 6 bases sitting between them. The CDR3 nucleotides are TGTGCCAGCAGTGACTCAGGAGGTAATTCACCCCTCCACTTT. It encodes CASSDSGGNSPLHF.

CDR3 protein: CASSLTSGVHNEQFF. The DNA of the CDR3 is TGCGCCAGCAGCCTGACTAGCGGGGTTCACAATGAGCAGTTCTTC. The chain links TRBV5-1 to TRBJ2-1; 11 nucleotides align to TRBD2. The CDR3 sequence is 15 residues long. The J segment lost 5 bases and the V segment lost 4 bases, leaving 5 bases of the junction unmatched. The V gene's germline CDR1 is SGHRS and CDR2 YFSETQ.

The chain uses TRBV6-5 and TRBJ1-2, with D possibly TRBD1 on 6 matching bases. V lost 5 bases and J lost 5, with 9 bases in between. CDR3 length: 12 residues. Germline CDR1 reads MNHEY; CDR2 reads SVGAGI. The CDR3 DNA is TGTGCCAGCAGTAGAGGGACATATGGCTACACCTTC. Protein sequence: CASSRGTYGYTF.

The rearrangement links TRBV9 to TRBJ1-6, with a weak D call TRBD1 (5 bases). Germline CDR1 SGDLS, CDR2 YYNGEE. The CDR3 length is 16 residues. Trimming removed 1 base at V and 5 bases at J, with 13 bases between. CDR3 sequence reads: CASSVSVREDNSPLHF. The CDR3 DNA reads as TGTGCCAGCAGCGTATCAGTCAGGGAGGATAATTCACCCCTCCACTTT.

V and J are TRBV5-1 and TRBJ1-2; no firm D call. The CDR3 consists of 15 residues. CDR1 is SGHRS and CDR2 is YFSETQ in the germline V gene. V shed 1 base and J shed 2 bases, with 12 bases lying between them. The CDR3, as DNA: TGCGCCAGCAGCTTGAACTACGGCGGGAACTATGGCTACACCTTC. Amino acids: CASSLNYGGNYGYTF.

This clone turned up a few times. The chain combines TRBV28 with TRBJ1-6; 9 nucleotides match TRBD1. The germline V gene has CDR1 MDHEN and CDR2 SYDVKM. CDR3 length: 14 residues. J was trimmed by 6 bases and V by 5 bases; bases with no gene match: 2. The CDR3 region is CASSDRGGNSPLHF. Here the CDR3 DNA reads TGTGCCAGCAGTGACAGGGGGGGTAATTCACCCCTCCACTTT.

This chain connects TRBV19 to TRBJ2-1; tentatively, D is TRBD2 (5 bases). The CDR3 has 15 amino acids. Germline CDR1 LNHDA, CDR2 SQIVND (reference sequence). Deletions cut 5 bases from V and 0 bases from J, with 11 bases between. The CDR3 DNA reads as TGTGCCAGTAGTTATGGACTTAGCTCCTACAATGAGCAGTTCTTC. This codes for CASSYGLSSYNEQFF.

The V gene is TRBV19, the J gene TRBJ2-2; 8 bases match TRBD1. CDR1 and CDR2 from the germline V gene are LNHDA and SQIVND (reference sequence). Germline trimming cut 3 bases from V and 5 bases from J; bases unmatched to any gene: 5. This CDR3 region has 15 residues. CDR3 protein: CASSIGQGWTGELFF. The CDR3, as DNA: TGTGCCAGTAGTATCGGACAGGGATGGACCGGGGAGCTGTTTTTT.

The chain combines TRBV5-1 with TRBJ2-7; the D gene could be TRBD1 or TRBD2 (5 bases each). This CDR3 is 14 amino acids long. Germline CDR1 SGHRS, CDR2 YFSETQ. V was shortened by 3 bases and J by 5 bases, with 15 bases between the two germline ends. CDR3 nucleotide sequence: TGCGCCAGCAGCTACGGGACCCTAGGCGACGAGCAGTACTTC. Protein product: CASSYGTLGDEQYF.

V is TRBV28 and J is TRBJ2-1; possibly TRBD2 for D (5 bases). Trimming pared 5 bases from V and 0 bases from J, leaving 8 bases between. Germline values: CDR1 MDHEN, CDR2 SYDVKM. The length of the CDR3 is 14 residues. CDR3 sequence: CASSPGSSYNEQFF. The CDR3 bases are TGTGCCAGCAGTCCGGGAAGCTCCTACAATGAGCAGTTCTTC.

The chain couples TRBV6-2 or TRBV6-3 to TRBJ2-3; 10 bases agree with TRBD2. Per the germline V gene, CDR1 is MNHEY and CDR2 is SVGEGT. The CDR3 extends over 14 amino acids. The V segment lost 4 bases and the J segment 10 bases; nucleotides outside the gene matches: 8. The CDR3 region is CASSSSGGALSQYF. The CDR3 DNA reads as TGTGCCAGCAGTTCCAGCGGGGGGGCTTTGTCGCAGTATTTT.

The gene calls are TRBV6-6 and TRBJ2-5; D uncertain. CDR1 and CDR2 (germline): MNHNY, SVGAGI (reference sequence). This CDR3 is built from 13 residues. The V gene lost 2 bases and the J gene lost 5 bases, with 9 bases spanning the gap. The CDR3 is CASSYLIGETQYF. CDR3 in DNA: TGTGCCAGCAGTTACCTTATAGGCGAGACCCAGTACTTC.

CDR3 nucleotides: TGTGCCAGCAGTGAAGTCTGGGGGCCCGGGGAGCTGTTTTTT. It translates to CASSEVWGPGELFF. The chain joins TRBV6-1 to TRBJ2-2; D is perhaps TRBD1 (6 bases). V was shortened by 1 base and J by 6 bases, with 9 bases between the two germline ends. Germline values: CDR1 MNHNS, CDR2 SASEGT. This CDR3 has 14 residues.

The chain carries TRBV6-4 and TRBJ1-5; no reliable D call. V lost 4 bases to trimming and J lost 4 bases, with 8 bases between them. The germline CDR1 and CDR2 sequences are MRHNA and SNTAGT. The CDR3 extends over 13 amino acids. In DNA, the CDR3 is TGTGCCAGCAGTGTTGAGGCTAATCAGCCCCAGCATTTT. The encoded protein is CASSVEANQPQHF.

The chain recombines TRBV7-9 with TRBJ2-7; 7 positions match TRBD1. The CDR3 totals 13 residues. The germline gives CDR1 SEHNR, CDR2 FQNEAQ (reference sequence). The J segment lost 3 bases and the V segment lost 2 bases, leaving 1 base of the junction unmatched. CDR3 residues: CASSLRDSYEQYF. The DNA of the CDR3 is TGTGCCAGCAGCTTACGGGACAGCTACGAGCAGTACTTC.

V and J are TRBV15 and TRBJ1-5; tentative D call: TRBD1 (5 bases). Germline lookup yields CDR1 LNHNV and CDR2 YYDKDF (reference sequence). The CDR3 sequence is 16 residues long. The V end lost 0 bases, the J end lost 4 bases, and 13 bases lay between the germline ends. The CDR3 DNA reads TGTGCCACCAGCAGAGACCACACAGGCCCAAATCAGCCCCAGCATTTT. Translating it yields CATSRDHTGPNQPQHF. Supplemented by reference TRBV15 and TRBJ1-5, the full variable domain reads DAMVIQNPRYQVTQFGKPVTLSCSQTLNHNVMYWYQQKSSQAPKLLFHYYDKDFNNEADTPDNFQSRRPNTSFCFLDIRSPGLGDTAMYLCATSRDHTGPNQPQHFGDGTRLSIL.

V and J are TRBV2 and TRBJ1-5; D is unclear. This CDR3 has 16 amino acids. Trimming left V 3 bases short and J 0 bases short, with 12 bases between. Germline V CDR1 and CDR2: SNHLY, FYNNEI. CDR3 amino acids: CASSDDRTDSNQPQHF. The CDR3 nucleotides are TGTGCCAGCAGTGACGATCGCACAGATAGCAATCAGCCCCAGCATTTT.

This chain joins TRBV2 and TRBJ2-3, with 13 bases identical to TRBD2. The CDR3 extends over 15 amino acids. CDR1 is SNHLY and CDR2 is FYNNEI in the germline V gene. V lost 8 bases and J lost 5; bases outside the gene matches: 7. CDR3 nucleotide sequence: TGTGCCAGCCAGAGAGGGACTAGCGGGGTAGATACGCAGTATTTT. The encoded protein is CASQRGTSGVDTQYF.

In regard to this clone: An end of the junction differs from the germline gene, which may be a read error. The rearrangement links TRBV13 to TRBJ2-7; TRBD1 matches 10 bases. CDR1 is PRHDT, CDR2 FYEKMQ, per germline (reference sequence). This CDR3 is 12 amino acids long. Written as DNA, the CDR3 is TGTGCCAGCAGCAACCGGGACAGGGGCCCCCACTTC. Translation gives CASSNRDRGPHF.